The 5 T cell receptor beta chains presented below share a single source sample, sequenced in a study of blood T cell repertoires in COVID-19. The method was immunoSEQ multiplex PCR; TCRdb's version includes in-frame clones alone and lacks a portion of them. This table holds approximately 260,000 clones, nearly 90% found once. Sample: peripheral blood. Receptors originate from a woman aged 40-49 years who had recovered from COVID-19.

V and J are TRBV19 and TRBJ2-2, with 9 nucleotides matching TRBD1. Germline CDR1 reads LNHDA; CDR2 reads SQIVND (reference sequence). Trimming removed 6 bases from V and 7 bases from J; junction bases left unmatched: 3. The CDR3 spans 13 residues. The CDR3 region has the DNA TGTGCCAGTAGCCTGGACAGGGGCGGGGAGCTGTTTTTT. It is translated as CASSLDRGGELFF.

The chain combines TRBV7-2 with TRBJ2-1, with a tentative D call TRBD1 (6 bases). The CDR3 extends over 15 amino acids. Trimming pared 1 base from V and 5 bases from J, leaving 12 bases between. Germline CDR1 and CDR2: SGHTA and FQGNSA. The CDR3 reads CASSLEQGRDNEQFF. CDR3 DNA sequence: TGTGCCAGCAGCTTAGAACAGGGAAGGGACAATGAGCAGTTCTTC.

V usage is TRBV6-2 or TRBV6-3 and J usage is TRBJ2-6, with 8 bases identical to TRBD1. Germline CDR1 and CDR2: MNHEY and SVGEGT. CDR3 length: 17 amino acids. V dropped 5 bases and J dropped 0; count of bases not matched to a gene: 6. The CDR3 nucleotides read TGTGCCAGCAGTCCGTGGACAGGGAGCTCTGGGGCCAACGTCCTGACTTTC. This sequence encodes CASSPWTGSSGANVLTF.

The J gene is TRBJ2-7, the V gene TRBV6-2 or TRBV6-3; the match to TRBD2 covers 9 bases. This CDR3 contains 14 residues. The germline gives CDR1 MNHEY, CDR2 SVGEGT. With 2 bases clipped from V and 3 bases from J, the junction kept 2 bases outside the gene matches. CDR3 sequence reads: CASSYATSGYEQYF. The DNA for the CDR3 is TGTGCCAGCAGTTACGCGACTAGCGGCTACGAGCAGTACTTC.

The chain uses TRBV5-6 and TRBJ2-7; 10 positions agree with TRBD2. Trimming took 6 bases from V and 0 from J; bases not matched to a gene: 12. The CDR3 has 17 amino acids. Germline values: CDR1 SGHDT, CDR2 YYEEEE. The CDR3 DNA reads as TGTGCCAGCACACTGGGGCTAGCGGGGGCCGGCTCCTACGAGCAGTACTTC. Its translation is CASTLGLAGAGSYEQYF.